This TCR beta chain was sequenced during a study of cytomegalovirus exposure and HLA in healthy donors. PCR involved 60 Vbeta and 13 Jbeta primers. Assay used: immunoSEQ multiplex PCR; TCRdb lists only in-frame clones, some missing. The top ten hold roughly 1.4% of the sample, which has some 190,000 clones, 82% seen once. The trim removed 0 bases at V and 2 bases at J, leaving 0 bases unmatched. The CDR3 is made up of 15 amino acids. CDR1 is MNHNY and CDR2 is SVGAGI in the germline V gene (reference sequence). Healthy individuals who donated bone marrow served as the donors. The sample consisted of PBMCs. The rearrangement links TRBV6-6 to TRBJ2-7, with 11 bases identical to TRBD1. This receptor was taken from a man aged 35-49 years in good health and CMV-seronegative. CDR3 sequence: CASSYSGQGAYEQYF. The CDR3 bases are TGTGCCAGCAGTTACTCGGGACAGGGGGCCTACGAGCAGTACTTC.